The TCR beta chain under discussion was sequenced for a study of CD8 T cells in Susac syndrome. Overall study context: Blood was drawn from patients with Susac syndrome. At that point, they were therapy-naive, on corticosteroids, or on intravenous immunoglobulin alone.

Negative isolation yielded CD4+ and CD8+ T cells, and FACS enriched TEMRA cells. The CDR3 has 10 residues. Of note for this clonotype: One junction end does not reproduce the germline sequence, and a read error may be involved.

RNA was extracted with the RNeasy kit, and a quantity of roughly 0.45 to 1 ug was reverse transcribed using random hexamers. TCR beta CDR3 was amplified by immunoSEQ multiplex PCR. This amplification extended across 54 Vbeta and 13 Jbeta segments. TCRdb analysed the immunoSEQ multiplex PCR reads with MiXCR anew, one entry per CDR3 protein. The data hold 100,000 to 150,000 distinct CDR3 sequences, with about 94% observed a single time. Sample: CD8+ T cells from PBMCs. The V and J genes are TRBV12-3 or TRBV12-4 and TRBJ2-1, with D perhaps matching TRBD2 (6 bases). The receptor's source is a human donor with Susac syndrome. The CDR3 sequence is CAIGTLGLVF. CDR3 nucleotide sequence: TGTGCCATCGGGACTTTAGGTCTGGTCTTC.